This T cell receptor beta chain stems from a study of control samples from healthy donors and cancer patients. Trimming took off 6 bases at V and 8 bases at J, with 13 bases between the two ends. CDR1 and CDR2 from the germline V gene are SNHLY and FYNNEI. The CDR3 spans 13 residues. TCRdb's table, derived via immunoSEQ multiplex PCR, lists solely in-frame clones and lacks some. The sample consists of around 42,000 clones, around four fifths of them appearing once. The sequenced sample was blood. This chain connects TRBV2 to TRBJ1-4; D remains unclear. This sequence originates from a man aged 60 to 75 in good health. Written as DNA, the CDR3 is TGTGCCAGCAGCGTCCCCGATGGGGAAAAACTGTTTTTT. Its translation: CASSVPDGEKLFF.